The next 6 T cell receptor beta chains were all read from a single sample in a study of T-cell memory formation after mild COVID-19. Each CDR3 protein gets one entry after TCRdb re-called the 5' RACE reads with MiXCR. This sample yields some 270,000 distinct CDR3 sequences, of which 15% are seen a single time; 2.1% belongs to the top ten. Source material: PBMCs or a T cell subset sorted from them (not recorded which). The receptors stem from an adult woman who had mild COVID-19 (a few samples of this study predate the infection). Cell type and time point are not known.

This clonotype was seen a few times. The chain couples TRBV20-1 to TRBJ2-4, with 8 bases lining up with TRBD1. This CDR3 has 15 amino acids. Germline trimming cut 0 bases from V and 4 bases from J; bases unmatched to any gene: 5. Germline values: CDR1 DFQATT, CDR2 SNEGSKA (reference sequence). The CDR3 region has the DNA TGCAGTGCTAGAGAACCGGGACAGGATAAAAACATTCAGTACTTC. As protein: CSAREPGQDKNIQYF.

This chain uses TRBV12-3 or TRBV12-4 with TRBJ2-1; D gene uncertain. V was pared by 2 bases and J by 6 bases, with 17 bases between. CDR3 length: 16 residues. The chain's CDR3 is CASSLSSLGSLNEQFF. Here the CDR3 DNA reads TGTGCCAGCAGTTTAAGCTCCCTAGGATCGCTCAATGAGCAGTTCTTC.

In its sample, this clonotype was seen a few times. The chain joins TRBV7-9 to TRBJ1-6; D is ambiguous. The CDR3 spans 13 residues. Between the trimmed V and J ends, which lost 5 bases and 10 bases, there was a span of 12 bases. Germline CDR1 is SEHNR and CDR2 is FQNEAQ (reference sequence). The CDR3 bases are TGTGCCAGCAGCCCGGACCCGATATCACCCCTCCACTTT. It encodes CASSPDPISPLHF.

The table lists this clonotype with a few counts. The J gene is TRBJ2-1, the V gene TRBV24-1, with D possibly matching TRBD1 (6 bases). The length of the CDR3 is 14 residues. Trimming stripped 0 bases from V and 8 bases from J, with 10 bases between. Germline CDR1 and CDR2: KGHDR and SFDVKD. Written as DNA, the CDR3 is TGTGCCACCAGTGATTTGGGGGGCTCCGATGAGCAGTTCTTC. Protein: CATSDLGGSDEQFF.

The chain carries TRBV3-1 and TRBJ2-7, with D unclear. This CDR3 comprises 18 residues. CDR1 and CDR2 from the germline V gene are LGHDT and YNNKEL (reference sequence). Trimming pared 0 bases from V and 2 bases from J, leaving 20 bases between. CDR3 in DNA: TGTGCCAGCAGCCAAGATGGAAGGGCGCGGTTAGGGACCTACGAGCAGTACTTC. It codes for CASSQDGRARLGTYEQYF.

V is TRBV12-3 or TRBV12-4 and J is TRBJ2-3, with 10 bases matching TRBD2. After removal of 5 bases from V and 8 bases from J, the junction contained 7 bases not matched to a gene. The CDR3 loop spans 14 amino acids. The CDR3 DNA sequence: TGTGCCAGCAGTCCGGGACTAGCGACCGGTACGCAGTATTTT. Its protein product is CASSPGLATGTQYF.